This passage covers 19 T cell receptor beta chains from one sample sequenced in a study of T cells expressing NK-cell markers. TCRdb re-called the 5' RACE reads; one entry per CDR3 protein, DNA not given. In all, the sample yields hundreds of thousands of distinct CDR3 sequences. Sequencing was performed on blood T cells: a sorted CD56 or NKG2C T cell subset, CD4+ or CD8+ T cells, or bulk PBMC T cells (not recorded which). The receptors come from a man aged 18-30 years in good health.

The chain links TRBV12-3 or TRBV12-4 to TRBJ2-3; TCRdb names TRBD1, which stays unverified in the absence of DNA. The CDR3 sequence is 14 residues long. The CDR3 sequence: CASSSLDTTDTQYF.

V gene TRBV7-9 combines with J gene TRBJ2-1. Germline CDR1 is SEHNR and CDR2 is FQNEAQ (reference sequence). There are 15 residues in the CDR3. The CDR3 region is CASSPSLALRNEQFF.

CDR3 loop: CASSVGQGKGEKLFF. The rearrangement joins TRBV5-1 to TRBJ1-4; the D call of TRBD1 rests on TCRdb alone, since no DNA is present to check it. The CDR3 is 15 residues long. In germline, CDR1 is SGHRS, CDR2 YFSETQ.

V and J are TRBV6-1 and TRBJ2-5; with no DNA, the TCRdb D assignment of TRBD1 cannot be verified. The germline V gene has CDR1 MNHNS and CDR2 SASEGT. The CDR3 covers 14 residues. The CDR3: CASSEGQKQETQYF.

The chain couples TRBV3-1 to TRBJ2-1; TCRdb calls TRBD1, which cannot be checked without DNA. The CDR3 length is 13 residues. The germline gives CDR1 LGHDT, CDR2 YNNKEL (reference sequence). The CDR3 sequence: CASSPWDDNEQFF.

The gene calls are TRBV12-3 or TRBV12-4 and TRBJ2-7; TCRdb outputs TRBD1, but without DNA this stays unchecked. This CDR3 contains 15 residues. The chain's CDR3 is CASSLQGPFPYEQYF.

The chain employs TRBV5-1 and TRBJ1-2; TCRdb's assignment of TRBD1 cannot be checked, as there is no DNA. The CDR3 is 17 residues long. Germline values: CDR1 SGHRS, CDR2 YFSETQ. The CDR3 loop is CASSLEALSGTTYGYTF.

The rearrangement links TRBV5-1 to TRBJ2-1; the D call from TCRdb, TRBD1, cannot be confirmed without DNA. The CDR3 runs 13 residues. The germline CDR1 and CDR2 sequences are SGHRS and YFSETQ. CDR3 protein: CASIGTGSNEQFF.

This sequence joins TRBV5-1 and TRBJ2-1; the D gene TCRdb calls, TRBD2, cannot be checked with no DNA. The CDR3 is made up of 17 amino acids. Germline lookup yields CDR1 SGHRS and CDR2 YFSETQ. The CDR3 here is CASSTPRRSGSYNEQFF.

The gene calls are TRBV5-4 and TRBJ1-1; TCRdb selects TRBD1, and the lack of DNA leaves this call unchecked. CDR1 is SGHNT and CDR2 is YYREEE in the germline V gene (reference sequence). This CDR3 has 16 amino acids. This chain's CDR3 is CASSLETGALNTEAFF.

The rearrangement joins TRBV10-2 to TRBJ2-3; the TRBD1 assignment by TCRdb is unverifiable without DNA. Germline-derived CDR1 and CDR2 are WSHSY and SAAADI. The CDR3 loop spans 16 amino acids. The CDR3: CASRGRPGQGVDTQYF.

The chain joins TRBV7-9 to TRBJ2-7. Germline assignment: CDR1 SEHNR and CDR2 FQNEAQ (reference sequence). The CDR3 runs 11 residues. This CDR3 is CAGGSAYEQYF.

The J gene is TRBJ2-7, the V gene TRBV3-1; there is no DNA to check the TCRdb D call of TRBD2. CDR3 size: 15 residues. Germline values: CDR1 LGHDT, CDR2 YNNKEL (reference sequence). CDR3 region: CASSRLAEPNYEQYF.

The chain carries TRBV7-2 and TRBJ2-1; the D call of TRBD2 rests on TCRdb alone, since no DNA is present to check it. The CDR3 sequence is 17 residues long. Germline V gene sequence: CDR1 SGHTA, CDR2 FQGNSA. This CDR3 is CASSPGLATDKYNEQFF.

J is TRBJ2-3 and V is TRBV28; TCRdb reports TRBD1, a call that lacks DNA to check it against. CDR3 size: 15 residues. CDR1 is MDHEN, CDR2 SYDVKM, per germline. CDR3 sequence: CASSSPLRESDTQYF.

V is TRBV29-1 and J is TRBJ2-5; TCRdb gives TRBD1 as the D gene, but with no DNA this cannot be confirmed. Germline V gives CDR1 SQVTM, CDR2 ANQGSEA. CDR3 length equals 15 residues. CDR3 region: CSRVLTGIVEKTQYF.

CDR3 loop: CASSLDGQGSGELFF. This chain links TRBV5-5 with TRBJ2-2; TCRdb selects TRBD1, and the lack of DNA leaves this call unchecked. The CDR3 extends over 15 amino acids. Per the germline V gene, CDR1 is SGHKS and CDR2 is YYEKEE (reference sequence).

This chain connects TRBV12-3 or TRBV12-4 to TRBJ1-1. This CDR3 has 14 amino acids. CDR3 in amino acids: CASSLEFVNTEAFF.

The V and J genes are TRBV29-1 and TRBJ1-1. The CDR3 length is 12 residues. Germline V CDR1 and CDR2: SQVTM, ANQGSEA. The CDR3 here is CSVASRISEAFF.